These T cell receptor beta chains were read from a single sample in a study of shared clonotypes between healthy human individuals. The data were produced by immunoSEQ multiplex PCR, yet TCRdb's version contains in-frame clones alone and is incomplete. The sample records roughly 2,000,000 clones, over 85% being singletons. The sample comprised naive CD8+ T cells from PBMCs. The receptors here all came from a man between 18 and 29 years old in good health. Some clones in this sample may be carry-over from other donors' samples. Each CDR3 is given with its conserved first and last residue. The order of the fields is CDR3 DNA, CDR3 protein, CDR3 length, J gene, D gene, clone size, V gene. D genes are given only for firm matches. For some rows the clone size is stated as once, few or many, or as a class when expanded; others skip it.

cdr3_nt: TGTGCCAGCAGACCAAAGGGGGCCCCTGAAGCTTTCTTT
cdr3_aa: CASRPKGAPEAFF
cdr3_length: 13
j_call: TRBJ1-1
d_call: TRBD1
clone_size: .
v_call: TRBV7-2

cdr3_nt: TGTGCCAGCAGCCCCTGGACAGGCTCCTACGAGCAGTACTTC
cdr3_aa: CASSPWTGSYEQYF
cdr3_length: 14
j_call: TRBJ2-7
d_call: TRBD1
clone_size: .
v_call: TRBV5-8

cdr3_nt: TGCAGCGTTGAAGAATTCTACAATGAGCAGTTCTTC
cdr3_aa: CSVEEFYNEQFF
cdr3_length: 12
j_call: TRBJ2-1
d_call: .
clone_size: .
v_call: TRBV29-1

cdr3_nt: TGTGCCACCAGAGAGGACGGGCGGAATCAGCCCCAGCATTTT
cdr3_aa: CATREDGRNQPQHF
cdr3_length: 14
j_call: TRBJ1-5
d_call: .
clone_size: .
v_call: TRBV15

cdr3_nt: TGCGCCAGCCATTCCAGGGGGGGCTCCTACAATGAGCAGTTCTTC
cdr3_aa: CASHSRGGSYNEQFF
cdr3_length: 15
j_call: TRBJ2-1
d_call: .
clone_size: .
v_call: TRBV27

cdr3_nt: TGTGCCGTGGAGGGCCAAGCTTCCACTGAAGCTTTCTTT
cdr3_aa: CAVEGQASTEAFF
cdr3_length: 13
j_call: TRBJ1-1
d_call: .
clone_size: few
v_call: TRBV30

cdr3_nt: TGTGCCACCAGCCCAAGAGGTTGGGGGGCAACAGAGACCCAGTACTTC
cdr3_aa: CATSPRGWGATETQYF
cdr3_length: 16
j_call: TRBJ2-5
d_call: .
clone_size: .
v_call: TRBV15

cdr3_nt: TGTGCCAGTAGTATTAGGGGACAGGGAATAGATGAGCAGTTCTTC
cdr3_aa: CASSIRGQGIDEQFF
cdr3_length: 15
j_call: TRBJ2-1
d_call: TRBD1
clone_size: .
v_call: TRBV19

cdr3_nt: TGTGCCAGCAGGTCAGGTTCGTGGTCTAGGACCGGGGAGCTGTTTTTT
cdr3_aa: CASRSGSWSRTGELFF
cdr3_length: 16
j_call: TRBJ2-2
d_call: .
clone_size: .
v_call: TRBV7-9

cdr3_nt: TGTGCCAGCAGTGATTTGGGGACAGCTGAAAAACTGTTTTTT
cdr3_aa: CASSDLGTAEKLFF
cdr3_length: 14
j_call: TRBJ1-4
d_call: TRBD1
clone_size: once
v_call: TRBV6-1

cdr3_nt: TGTGCCAGCAGCCCGGGTGACACTGAAGCTTTCTTT
cdr3_aa: CASSPGDTEAFF
cdr3_length: 12
j_call: TRBJ1-1
d_call: .
clone_size: .
v_call: TRBV7-9

cdr3_nt: TGTGCCAGCAGGACAGGGGGCTTTGAAGCTTTCTTT
cdr3_aa: CASRTGGFEAFF
cdr3_length: 12
j_call: TRBJ1-1
d_call: TRBD1
clone_size: once
v_call: TRBV6-5

cdr3_nt: TGTGCCAGCAGTTCCCTACTAGCGGTCAGCGAGCAGTTCTTC
cdr3_aa: CASSSLLAVSEQFF
cdr3_length: 14
j_call: TRBJ2-1
d_call: TRBD2
clone_size: .
v_call: TRBV27

cdr3_nt: TGTGCCAGCAGCTTTACTCACGACTATAGCGGAGTCTACGAGCAGTACTTC
cdr3_aa: CASSFTHDYSGVYEQYF
cdr3_length: 17
j_call: TRBJ2-7
d_call: .
clone_size: .
v_call: TRBV7-8

cdr3_nt: TGTGCCAGCAGCTTACGTTCGTCTGGATCCTACGAGCAGTACTTC
cdr3_aa: CASSLRSSGSYEQYF
cdr3_length: 15
j_call: TRBJ2-7
d_call: .
clone_size: .
v_call: TRBV7-3

cdr3_nt: TGTGCCAGCACTCGAACGGGACAGGGGATCCACGAGCAGTACTTC
cdr3_aa: CASTRTGQGIHEQYF
cdr3_length: 15
j_call: TRBJ2-7
d_call: TRBD1
clone_size: .
v_call: TRBV28

cdr3_nt: TGTGCCAGCAGCGGAGGGAGACGGGGCAATGAGCAGTTCTTC
cdr3_aa: CASSGGRRGNEQFF
cdr3_length: 14
j_call: TRBJ2-1
d_call: .
clone_size: .
v_call: TRBV6-5

cdr3_nt: TGTGCCAGCAGCAAAGAGAGGGTCTCCTACGAGCAGTACTTC
cdr3_aa: CASSKERVSYEQYF
cdr3_length: 14
j_call: TRBJ2-7
d_call: .
clone_size: once
v_call: TRBV21-1

cdr3_nt: TGCGCCAGCAGCCAAGGGACAGCTCCTACGTGGCTGTTTTTT
cdr3_aa: CASSQGTAPTWLFF
cdr3_length: 14
j_call: TRBJ2-2
d_call: .
clone_size: once
v_call: TRBV4-3

cdr3_nt: TGTGCCAGCAGTTCCCTGCGGGACAGCAATCAGCCCCAGCATTTT
cdr3_aa: CASSSLRDSNQPQHF
cdr3_length: 15
j_call: TRBJ1-5
d_call: .
clone_size: .
v_call: TRBV27

cdr3_nt: TGTGCCAGCAGCCCCGACAGGGCCAGCGCTGCTTTCTTT
cdr3_aa: CASSPDRASAAFF
cdr3_length: 13
j_call: TRBJ1-1
d_call: TRBD1
clone_size: .
v_call: TRBV27

cdr3_nt: TGTGCCAGCAGCCCGAGGACAGGGGGCGGGGCAGTGGGAAGTGGCTACACCTTC
cdr3_aa: CASSPRTGGGAVGSGYTF
cdr3_length: 18
j_call: TRBJ1-2
d_call: TRBD1
clone_size: few
v_call: TRBV7-9

cdr3_nt: TGTGCCAGCTGCAGTGGGGGGAATCAGCCCCAGCATTTT
cdr3_aa: CASCSGGNQPQHF
cdr3_length: 13
j_call: TRBJ1-5
d_call: .
clone_size: .
v_call: TRBV28

cdr3_nt: TGTGCCTGCCGGTGGGGGTCCTCTACCTATGGCTACACCTTC
cdr3_aa: CACRWGSSTYGYTF
cdr3_length: 14
j_call: TRBJ1-2
d_call: .
clone_size: .
v_call: TRBV30

cdr3_nt: TGTGCCAGTAGTATCTTCGGAGAAAAACTGTTTTTT
cdr3_aa: CASSIFGEKLFF
cdr3_length: 12
j_call: TRBJ1-4
d_call: .
clone_size: .
v_call: TRBV19

cdr3_nt: TGTGCCAGCAGCGGATCCGGGAAAAGCGAAGCTTTCTTT
cdr3_aa: CASSGSGKSEAFF
cdr3_length: 13
j_call: TRBJ1-1
d_call: .
clone_size: .
v_call: TRBV9

cdr3_nt: TGTGCCACCAGAGATTCTGGAGACAGTAATAATGAAAAACTGTTTTTT
cdr3_aa: CATRDSGDSNNEKLFF
cdr3_length: 16
j_call: TRBJ1-4
d_call: .
clone_size: .
v_call: TRBV15

cdr3_nt: TGTGCCAGCAGCTTGGAGGAGGGGTTGAGCACTGAAGCTTTCTTT
cdr3_aa: CASSLEEGLSTEAFF
cdr3_length: 15
j_call: TRBJ1-1
d_call: .
clone_size: .
v_call: TRBV5-4

cdr3_nt: TGTGCCAGCAGTTCGCCGGGGACTAGAGGGTACAATGAGCAGTTCTTC
cdr3_aa: CASSSPGTRGYNEQFF
cdr3_length: 16
j_call: TRBJ2-1
d_call: TRBD2
clone_size: .
v_call: TRBV27

cdr3_nt: TGTGCCAGCAACCCCCCGGGGCAGGGGGTTCCCTACGAGCAGTACTTC
cdr3_aa: CASNPPGQGVPYEQYF
cdr3_length: 16
j_call: TRBJ2-7
d_call: TRBD1
clone_size: once
v_call: TRBV28

cdr3_nt: TGTGCCAGCAGCCTTCACAGCCTTTGGGGGCGTGGTGAGCAGTACTTC
cdr3_aa: CASSLHSLWGRGEQYF
cdr3_length: 16
j_call: TRBJ2-7
d_call: .
clone_size: .
v_call: TRBV28

cdr3_nt: TGCGCCAGCAGGGACGGATATGGCTACACCTTC
cdr3_aa: CASRDGYGYTF
cdr3_length: 11
j_call: TRBJ1-2
d_call: .
clone_size: .
v_call: TRBV5-1

cdr3_nt: TGTGCCAGCAGTTTTACAGGGGGGAATCAGCCCCAGCATTTT
cdr3_aa: CASSFTGGNQPQHF
cdr3_length: 14
j_call: TRBJ1-5
d_call: TRBD1
clone_size: .
v_call: TRBV27

cdr3_nt: TGTGCCAGCAGCCAACTGGGACTAGCGGGAGGGAGGAGCACAGATACGCAGTATTTT
cdr3_aa: CASSQLGLAGGRSTDTQYF
cdr3_length: 19
j_call: TRBJ2-3
d_call: TRBD2
clone_size: .
v_call: TRBV4-2

cdr3_nt: TGTGCCAGCAGTTTGAGGGGATCCCGCCTGAACACTGAAGCTTTCTTT
cdr3_aa: CASSLRGSRLNTEAFF
cdr3_length: 16
j_call: TRBJ1-1
d_call: .
clone_size: once
v_call: TRBV27

cdr3_nt: TGTGCCAGCAGCCCACCCTCTAGAATTTCTACGGATACGCAGTATTTT
cdr3_aa: CASSPPSRISTDTQYF
cdr3_length: 16
j_call: TRBJ2-3
d_call: .
clone_size: once
v_call: TRBV7-2

cdr3_nt: TGTGCCAGCAGCTCAAGTACAGGGGCTCCCGCCGGGGAGCTGTTTTTT
cdr3_aa: CASSSSTGAPAGELFF
cdr3_length: 16
j_call: TRBJ2-2
d_call: TRBD1
clone_size: .
v_call: TRBV11-2

cdr3_nt: TGCGCCAGCAGAAACAGGGCAGACACCGGGGAGCTGTTTTTT
cdr3_aa: CASRNRADTGELFF
cdr3_length: 14
j_call: TRBJ2-2
d_call: .
clone_size: .
v_call: TRBV10-2

cdr3_nt: TGTGCCAGCAGCCCCCCCGGCAGGGAGTACTATGGCTACACCTTC
cdr3_aa: CASSPPGREYYGYTF
cdr3_length: 15
j_call: TRBJ1-2
d_call: .
clone_size: .
v_call: TRBV11-2

cdr3_nt: TGTGCCAGCAGCTGGGTCGGCAGGAACTCCTACGAGCAGTACTTC
cdr3_aa: CASSWVGRNSYEQYF
cdr3_length: 15
j_call: TRBJ2-7
d_call: .
clone_size: .
v_call: TRBV7-9

cdr3_nt: TGTGCCAGCAGACTCTTGGGACTCACTAGCTACAATGAGCAGTTCTTC
cdr3_aa: CASRLLGLTSYNEQFF
cdr3_length: 16
j_call: TRBJ2-1
d_call: .
clone_size: once
v_call: TRBV27

cdr3_nt: TGTGCCAGTAGCCCCGGGACAGGGTTTGTTGAGCAGTTCTTC
cdr3_aa: CASSPGTGFVEQFF
cdr3_length: 14
j_call: TRBJ2-1
d_call: TRBD1
clone_size: once
v_call: TRBV19

cdr3_nt: TGTGCCAGCAGCTTGGAGGTGACCGCGATCAACGAGCAGTACTTC
cdr3_aa: CASSLEVTAINEQYF
cdr3_length: 15
j_call: TRBJ2-7
d_call: .
clone_size: .
v_call: TRBV5-4

cdr3_nt: TGTGCCAGCAGTCCCTGGACAGGGAAATTCCACGAGCAGTACTTC
cdr3_aa: CASSPWTGKFHEQYF
cdr3_length: 15
j_call: TRBJ2-7
d_call: TRBD1
clone_size: .
v_call: TRBV28

cdr3_nt: TGTGCCAGCAGTGTAGCGGGTACCCCCTACAATGAGCAGTTCTTC
cdr3_aa: CASSVAGTPYNEQFF
cdr3_length: 15
j_call: TRBJ2-1
d_call: TRBD2
clone_size: .
v_call: TRBV6-1

cdr3_nt: TGTGCCAGCAGTTTAGTAGCGGGAGGGTACCAGAAGGAGACCCAGTACTTC
cdr3_aa: CASSLVAGGYQKETQYF
cdr3_length: 17
j_call: TRBJ2-5
d_call: TRBD2
clone_size: .
v_call: TRBV28

cdr3_nt: TGTGCCAGCAGTTTCGGCGGGATCCACAATGAGCAGTTCTTC
cdr3_aa: CASSFGGIHNEQFF
cdr3_length: 14
j_call: TRBJ2-1
d_call: .
clone_size: .
v_call: TRBV27

cdr3_nt: TGTGCCAGCAGCGTATCCCACAGTAGCTCCTACAATGAGCAGTTCTTC
cdr3_aa: CASSVSHSSSYNEQFF
cdr3_length: 16
j_call: TRBJ2-1
d_call: .
clone_size: .
v_call: TRBV9

cdr3_nt: TGTGCCAGCAGTGAAGCGTCTGTGGGCCCTAGCACAGATACGCAGTATTTT
cdr3_aa: CASSEASVGPSTDTQYF
cdr3_length: 17
j_call: TRBJ2-3
d_call: .
clone_size: .
v_call: TRBV6-1

cdr3_nt: TGTGCCAGCAGCTTATCAACAGCTAGCACAGATACGCAGTATTTT
cdr3_aa: CASSLSTASTDTQYF
cdr3_length: 15
j_call: TRBJ2-3
d_call: .
clone_size: .
v_call: TRBV7-9

cdr3_nt: TGTGCCACCGGCTGGGACACTTCTTATGAGCAGTTCTTC
cdr3_aa: CATGWDTSYEQFF
cdr3_length: 13
j_call: TRBJ2-1
d_call: .
clone_size: .
v_call: TRBV7-9